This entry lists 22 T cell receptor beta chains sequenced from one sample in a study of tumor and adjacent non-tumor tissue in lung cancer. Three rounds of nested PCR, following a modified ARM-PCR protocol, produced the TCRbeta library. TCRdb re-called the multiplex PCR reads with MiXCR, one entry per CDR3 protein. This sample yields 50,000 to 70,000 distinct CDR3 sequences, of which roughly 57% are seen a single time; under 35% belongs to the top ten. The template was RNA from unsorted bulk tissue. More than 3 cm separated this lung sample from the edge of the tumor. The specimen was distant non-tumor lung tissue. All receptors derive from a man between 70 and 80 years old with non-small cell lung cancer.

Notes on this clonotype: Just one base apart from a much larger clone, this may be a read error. Written as DNA, the CDR3 is TGTGCCACCAGTGAGCGGGACAGGGGGCTCGATCAGCTCCAGCATTTT. This sequence encodes CATSERDRGLDQLQHF. This chain links TRBV24-1 with TRBJ1-5; 12 bases match TRBD1. This CDR3 is built from 16 residues. Germline values: CDR1 KGHDR, CDR2 SFDVKD.

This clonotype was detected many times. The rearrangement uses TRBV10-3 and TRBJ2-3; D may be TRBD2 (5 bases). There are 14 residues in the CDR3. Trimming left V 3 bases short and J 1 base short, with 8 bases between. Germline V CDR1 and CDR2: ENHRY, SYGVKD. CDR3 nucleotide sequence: TGTGCCATCAGTGAAGCCGGGGGCACAGATACGCAGTATTTT. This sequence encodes CAISEAGGTDTQYF.

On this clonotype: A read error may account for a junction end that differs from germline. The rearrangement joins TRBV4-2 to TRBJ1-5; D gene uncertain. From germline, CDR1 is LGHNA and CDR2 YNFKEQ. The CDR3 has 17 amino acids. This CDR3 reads CASSQADISYSNQSQHF. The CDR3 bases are TGTGCCAGCAGCCAAGCTGACATTTCTTATAGCAATCAGTCCCAGCATTTT.

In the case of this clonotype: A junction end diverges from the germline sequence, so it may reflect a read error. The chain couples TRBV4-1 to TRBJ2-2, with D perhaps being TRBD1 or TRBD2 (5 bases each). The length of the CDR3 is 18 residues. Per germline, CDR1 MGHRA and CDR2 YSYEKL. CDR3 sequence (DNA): TGTGCCAGCAGCCAAGAGGGGCCGAGGGCCGGCTACACCGGGGAGCTGTTTTTT. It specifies CASSQEGPRAGYTGELFF.

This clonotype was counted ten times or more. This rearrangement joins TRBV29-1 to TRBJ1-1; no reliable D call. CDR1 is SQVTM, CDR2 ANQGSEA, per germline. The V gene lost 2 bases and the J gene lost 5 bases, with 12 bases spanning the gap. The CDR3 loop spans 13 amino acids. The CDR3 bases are TGCAGCGTTGAACCACGGAGGAGGACTGAAGCTTTCTTT. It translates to CSVEPRRRTEAFF.

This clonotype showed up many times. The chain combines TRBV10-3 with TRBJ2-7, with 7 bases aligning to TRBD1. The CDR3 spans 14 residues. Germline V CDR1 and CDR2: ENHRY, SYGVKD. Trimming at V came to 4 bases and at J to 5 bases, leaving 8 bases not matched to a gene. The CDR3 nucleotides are TGTGCCATCAGTGTTCGACAGGGCGTCAACGAGCAGTACTTC. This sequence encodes CAISVRQGVNEQYF.

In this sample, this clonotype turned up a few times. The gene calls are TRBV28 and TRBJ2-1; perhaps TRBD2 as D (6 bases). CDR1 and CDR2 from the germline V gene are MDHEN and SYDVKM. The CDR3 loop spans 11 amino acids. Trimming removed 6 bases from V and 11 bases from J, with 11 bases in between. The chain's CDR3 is CASSQGLKQFF. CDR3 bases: TGTGCCAGCAGCCAGGGACTCAAGCAGTTCTTC. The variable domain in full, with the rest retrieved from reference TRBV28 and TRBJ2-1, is DVKVTQSSRYLVKRTGEKVFLECVQDMDHENMFWYRQDPGLGLRLIYFSYDVKMKEKGDIPEGYSVSREKKERFSLILESASTNQTSMYLCASSQGLKQFFGPGTRLTVL.

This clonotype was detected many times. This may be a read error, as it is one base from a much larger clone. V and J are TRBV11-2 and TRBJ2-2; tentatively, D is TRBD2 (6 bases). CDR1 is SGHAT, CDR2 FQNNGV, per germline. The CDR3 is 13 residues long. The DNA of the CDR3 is TGTGCCAGCAGCTTAGCCACCACCGGGGGGCTGTTTTTT. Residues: CASSLATTGGLFF.

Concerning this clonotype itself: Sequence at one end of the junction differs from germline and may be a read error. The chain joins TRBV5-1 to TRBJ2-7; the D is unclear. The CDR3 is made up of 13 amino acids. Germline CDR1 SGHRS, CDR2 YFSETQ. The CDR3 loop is CASSQRPAVEKYF. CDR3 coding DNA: TGCGCCAGCAGCCAACGCCCCGCGGTCGAGAAGTACTTC.

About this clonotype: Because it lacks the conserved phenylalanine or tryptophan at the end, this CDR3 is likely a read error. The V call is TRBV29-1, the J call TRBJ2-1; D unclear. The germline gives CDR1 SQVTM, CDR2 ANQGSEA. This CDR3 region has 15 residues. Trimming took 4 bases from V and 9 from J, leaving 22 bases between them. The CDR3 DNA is TGCAGCGTTGGTGTAACGAGCGTGGTGTCGAGTGAGCAGTTCTCC. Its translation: CSVGVTSVVSSEQFS.

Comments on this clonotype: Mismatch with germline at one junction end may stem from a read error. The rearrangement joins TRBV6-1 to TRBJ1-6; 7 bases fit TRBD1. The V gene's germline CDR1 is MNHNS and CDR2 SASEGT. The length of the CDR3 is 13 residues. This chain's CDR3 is CANSPRQGSPLRF. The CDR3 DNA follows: TGTGCCAACAGTCCCAGACAGGGTTCACCCCTCCGCTTT.

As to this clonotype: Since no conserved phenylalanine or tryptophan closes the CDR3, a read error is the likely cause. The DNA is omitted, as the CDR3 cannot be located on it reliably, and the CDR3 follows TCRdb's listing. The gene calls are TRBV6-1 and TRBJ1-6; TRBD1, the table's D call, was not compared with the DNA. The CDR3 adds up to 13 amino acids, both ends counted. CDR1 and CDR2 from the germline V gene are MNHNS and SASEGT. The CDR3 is CAGKGVWNSPVHY.

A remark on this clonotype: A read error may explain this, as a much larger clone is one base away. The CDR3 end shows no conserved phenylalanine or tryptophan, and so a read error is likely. In DNA, the CDR3 is TGTGCCAGCAAGAGGGTTAGCAATCAGCCCCAGCATCTT. Amino acid sequence: CASKRVSNQPQHL. V usage is TRBV6-1 and J usage is TRBJ1-5, with no clear D. CDR1 is MNHNS, CDR2 SASEGT, per germline. This CDR3 is 13 amino acids long. V dropped 7 bases and J dropped 0 bases, with 7 bases sitting between them.

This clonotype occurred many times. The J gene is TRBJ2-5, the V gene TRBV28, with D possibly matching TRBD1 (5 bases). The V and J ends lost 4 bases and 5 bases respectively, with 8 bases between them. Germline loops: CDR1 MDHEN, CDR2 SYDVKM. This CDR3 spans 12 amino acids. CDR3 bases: TGTGCCAGCAGTTCAAACAGGGAGACCCAGTACTTC. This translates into CASSSNRETQYF.

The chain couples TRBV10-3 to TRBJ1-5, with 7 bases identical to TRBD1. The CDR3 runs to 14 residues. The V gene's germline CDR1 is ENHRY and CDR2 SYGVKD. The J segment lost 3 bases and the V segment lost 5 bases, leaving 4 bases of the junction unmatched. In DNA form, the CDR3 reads TGTGCCATCAGTCACACAGGGGACAATCAGCCCCAGCATTTT. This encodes CAISHTGDNQPQHF.

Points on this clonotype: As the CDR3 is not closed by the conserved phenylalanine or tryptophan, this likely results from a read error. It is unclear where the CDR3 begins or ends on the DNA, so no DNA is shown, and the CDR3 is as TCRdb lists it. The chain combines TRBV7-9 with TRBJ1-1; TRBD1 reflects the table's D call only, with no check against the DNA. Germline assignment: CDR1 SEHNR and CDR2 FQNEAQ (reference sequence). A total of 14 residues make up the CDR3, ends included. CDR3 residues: CAGSFPSPNTEVFL.

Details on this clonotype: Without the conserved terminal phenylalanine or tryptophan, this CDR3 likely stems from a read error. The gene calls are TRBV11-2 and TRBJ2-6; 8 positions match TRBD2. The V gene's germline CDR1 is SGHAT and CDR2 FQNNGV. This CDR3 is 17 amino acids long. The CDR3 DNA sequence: TGTGCCGGCAGCTCCCGGGGGGGTAGCTCTGGGGCCAACGTCCTGACTCTG. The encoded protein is CAGSSRGGSSGANVLTL.

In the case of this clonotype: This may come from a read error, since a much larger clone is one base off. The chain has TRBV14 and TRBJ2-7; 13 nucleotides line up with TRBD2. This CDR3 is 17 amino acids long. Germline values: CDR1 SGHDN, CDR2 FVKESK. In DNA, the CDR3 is TGTGCCAGCAGCCAAGATTCCCGGACTAGCGGGAGCTACAAGCAGTACTTC. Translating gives CASSQDSRTSGSYKQYF.

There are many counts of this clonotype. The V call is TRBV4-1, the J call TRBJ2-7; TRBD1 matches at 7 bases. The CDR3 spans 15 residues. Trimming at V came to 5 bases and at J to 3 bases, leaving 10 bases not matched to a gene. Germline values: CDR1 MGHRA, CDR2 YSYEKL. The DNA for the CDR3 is TGCGCCAGCAGCTCTTCACCGGGACAGCTCTACGAGCAGTACTTC. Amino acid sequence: CASSSSPGQLYEQYF.

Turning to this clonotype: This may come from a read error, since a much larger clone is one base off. The CDR3 loop reads CASSFFTGGEKLFF. CDR3 coding DNA: TGTGCCAGCAGCTTCTTTACGGGAGGTGAAAAACTGTTTTTT. J is TRBJ1-4 and V is TRBV5-6, with no clear D. The V gene's germline CDR1 is SGHDT and CDR2 YYEEEE. The CDR3 runs to 14 residues. Deletions cut 2 bases from V and 7 bases from J, with 12 bases between.

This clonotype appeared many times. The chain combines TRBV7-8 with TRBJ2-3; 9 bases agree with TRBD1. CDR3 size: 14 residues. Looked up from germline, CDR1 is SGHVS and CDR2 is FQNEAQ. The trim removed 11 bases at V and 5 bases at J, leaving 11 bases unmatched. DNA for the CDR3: TGTGCCGTCCTCCGGGACAGGGATCTAGATACGCAGTATTTT. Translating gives CAVLRDRDLDTQYF.

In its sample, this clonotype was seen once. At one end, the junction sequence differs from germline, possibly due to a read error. The CDR3 coding sequence is TGTGCCGGCAACTTAGCGCGACTAGCGGACTTCTACGAACAGTACTTC. This codes for CAGNLARLADFYEQYF. V and J are TRBV11-1 and TRBJ2-7; 9 nucleotides match TRBD2. This CDR3 contains 16 residues. Germline V gene sequence: CDR1 SGHAT, CDR2 FQDESV (reference sequence).